This TCR beta chain was profiled in a study of cytomegalovirus exposure and HLA in healthy donors. Method: immunoSEQ multiplex PCR; TCRdb's copy keeps in-frame clones and lacks some. The table lists 150,000 to 200,000 clones, approximately 90% of them singletons. V lost 5 bases and J lost 4; bases outside the gene matches: 9. The germline gives CDR1 SGHVS, CDR2 FQNEAQ. The CDR3 has 15 residues. Sequenced material: PBMCs. This sequence originates from a man between 18 and 29 years old in good health and CMV-seronegative. The chain employs TRBV7-8 and TRBJ2-3, with 7 nucleotides matching TRBD1. CDR3 bases: TGTGCCAGCAGCGTGATACAGGGGCGGCCAGATACGCAGTATTTT. Its protein is CASSVIQGRPDTQYF.